This T cell receptor beta chain was sequenced for a study of CD8+ T cells in alopecia areata. In the study overall: Treated patients were given 5 to 10 mg oral tofacitinib twice daily. Tofacitinib therapy lasting 6 to 18 months was followed by 6 months off drug.

This CDR3 contains 14 residues. The germline CDR1 and CDR2 sequences are SQVTM and ANQGSEA. Trimming at V came to 7 bases and at J to 2 bases, leaving 8 bases not matched to a gene. General study findings and limits: Sequence data from scalp samples additionally include resident alphabeta T cells of normal skin.

cDNA reverse transcribed from extracted RNA served as the sequencing template. Repertoires were generated with immunoSEQ multiplex PCR, while TCRdb's copy carries only in-frame clones and drops some. The sample shows 250,000 or so clones, around 67% of them seen only once. Obtained from alopecia areata patients were lesional scalp punch biopsies along with peripheral blood. Comments on this clone: Its specificity is not known.

This chain uses TRBV29-1 with TRBJ2-3, with 8 bases that match TRBD1. This clonotype was sampled from a human donor with alopecia areata. The sample was CD4+ T cells sorted from blood, taken at week 0. This chain's CDR3 is CSAPDRAHTDTQYF. CDR3 DNA: TGCAGCGCCCCGGACAGGGCTCACACAGATACGCAGTATTTT.